Below are 14 T cell receptor beta chains sequenced from a single sample in a study of naive and memory T cell subsets. An equimolar mix of two oligonucleotides served as the beta constant-region primer for TRBC1 and TRBC2. Each CDR3 protein is one row after TCRdb ran MiXCR on the UMI-ligation and nested PCR reads. The repertoire holds approximately 27,000 distinct CDR3 sequences, around 10% seen once, with over 15% in the top ten. The sequenced sample consisted of effector memory CD4+ T cells from blood. This sample's subset: effector memory, CD45RA- CD27-. Receptor source: a human donor in good health.

This clonotype was detected ten times or more. The chain recombines TRBV5-1 with TRBJ2-7, with TRBD2 matching 12 bases. The CDR3 is made up of 18 amino acids. Trimming cost V 3 bases and J 3 bases; bases outside gene matches: 13. Germline assignment: CDR1 SGHRS and CDR2 YFSETQ. CDR3 DNA sequence: TGCGCCAGCAGCTCTCATCTCTCGACTAGCGGGGGCCTCTACGAGCAGTACTTC. Translated: CASSSHLSTSGGLYEQYF.

In this sample, this clonotype turned up a few times. This sequence joins TRBV20-1 and TRBJ2-3, with TRBD2 identical over 8 bases. The CDR3 covers 15 residues. Per germline, CDR1 DFQATT and CDR2 SNEGSKA (reference sequence). V was clipped by 4 bases and J by 3 bases; unmatched bases: 9. The CDR3 DNA is TGCAGTGCTAACCAGCGGGAGAGGGGAACAGATACGCAGTATTTT. Translated: CSANQRERGTDTQYF.

Notes on this clonotype: It may be a read error: a sequence one base away is much more abundant. The chain employs TRBV20-1 and TRBJ1-4; D is ambiguous. CDR3 length equals 14 residues. CDR1 DFQATT and CDR2 SNEGSKA come from the germline V gene (reference sequence). The CDR3 sequence is CGARARFRNEKLFF. DNA of the CDR3: TGCGGTGCTAGAGCTCGGTTCCGGAATGAAAAACTGTTTTTT.

The chain combines TRBV4-2 with TRBJ2-3, with 9 nucleotides matching TRBD2. Germline V lookup: CDR1 LGHNA, CDR2 YNFKEQ. The CDR3 runs to 17 residues. J gave up 6 bases and V 4 bases, and 14 bases lay outside the gene matches. CDR3 bases: TGTGCCAGCAGCCGCCGGGGGGGGACTAGCCGGACCGATACGCAGTATTTT. Translated, it gives CASSRRGGTSRTDTQYF.

This rearrangement joins TRBV5-6 to TRBJ2-7; D uncertain. Between the trimmed V and J ends, which lost 0 bases and 3 bases, there was a span of 7 bases. Germline loops: CDR1 SGHDT, CDR2 YYEEEE. The CDR3 consists of 13 residues. CDR3 bases: TGTGCCAGCAGCTTGGTCTGGGGCTACGAGCAGTACTTC. Translation gives CASSLVWGYEQYF.

V gene TRBV28 combines with J gene TRBJ1-6; D is unclear. Germline V gene lookup returns CDR1 MDHEN and CDR2 SYDVKM. The V end lost 1 base, the J end lost 7 bases, and 11 bases lay between the germline ends. This CDR3 has 15 residues. CDR3 nucleotide sequence: TGTGCCAGCAGTTTATATTCTCAAGGGAATTCACCCCTCCACTTT. Residues: CASSLYSQGNSPLHF. The variable domain in full, with the rest retrieved from reference TRBV28 and TRBJ1-6, is DVKVTQSSRYLVKRTGEKVFLECVQDMDHENMFWYRQDPGLGLRLIYFSYDVKMKEKGDIPEGYSVSREKKERFSLILESASTNQTSMYLCASSLYSQGNSPLHFGNGTRLTVT.

This clonotype has at least ten counts. The rearrangement uses TRBV4-3 and TRBJ2-7; D is undetermined. This CDR3 contains 15 residues. Germline values: CDR1 LGHNA, CDR2 YSLEER. Deletions cut 2 bases from V and 3 bases from J, with 14 bases between. In DNA form, the CDR3 reads TGCGCCAGCAGCCAATCTAGACGGACGATCTACGAGCAGTACTTC. Protein: CASSQSRRTIYEQYF.

The sample holds many counts of this clonotype. The chain employs TRBV20-1 and TRBJ1-1; 8 nucleotides match TRBD1. Per germline, CDR1 DFQATT and CDR2 SNEGSKA (reference sequence). The CDR3 consists of 14 residues. V shed 0 bases and J 4 bases; nucleotides not matched to a gene: 4. The CDR3 DNA is TGCAGTGCTAGAGACAGGGGGCAGGGCACTGAAGCTTTCTTT. As protein: CSARDRGQGTEAFF.

This clonotype was recorded many times. This rearrangement joins TRBV19 to TRBJ2-3, with D possibly being TRBD1 (6 bases). The germline gives CDR1 LNHDA, CDR2 SQIVND (reference sequence). The CDR3 loop spans 18 amino acids. V lost 3 bases to trimming and J lost 0 bases, with 19 bases between them. The CDR3 reads CASSMNQYRQDSTDTQYF. The CDR3 nucleotides read TGTGCCAGTAGTATGAACCAGTACCGACAGGATAGCACAGATACGCAGTATTTT.

The chain is built from TRBV5-4 and TRBJ2-7, with TRBD1 identical over 8 bases. V lost 0 bases, J lost 3 bases, and 5 bases stayed unmatched. This CDR3 contains 15 residues. Germline lookup yields CDR1 SGHNT and CDR2 YYREEE (reference sequence). CDR3 amino acids: CASSLGQGTLYEQYF. The CDR3 DNA follows: TGTGCCAGCAGCTTGGGACAGGGGACCCTCTACGAGCAGTACTTC.

The table lists this clonotype with a few counts. V is TRBV6-6 and J is TRBJ2-7, with 7 bases identical to TRBD1. Germline loops: CDR1 MNHNY, CDR2 SVGAGI (reference sequence). Trimming took 0 bases from V and 3 from J; bases not matched to a gene: 5. The CDR3 length is 15 residues. CDR3 bases: TGTGCCAGCAGTTACTCGGGACAGAAAAACTACGAGCAGTACTTC. Translated, it gives CASSYSGQKNYEQYF.

This clonotype was picked up many times. This chain links TRBV7-9 with TRBJ2-7, with unresolved D. V lost 3 bases and J lost 2, with 14 bases in between. CDR1 and CDR2 (germline): SEHNR, FQNEAQ (reference sequence). The CDR3 runs 15 residues. The CDR3 is CASSFGGARTYEQYF. For the CDR3, the DNA is TGTGCCAGCAGCTTCGGCGGAGCCCGGACCTACGAGCAGTACTTC. Variable domain in full (rest from reference TRBV7-9 and TRBJ2-7): DTGVSQNPRHKITKRGQNVTFRCDPISEHNRLYWYRQTLGQGPEFLTYFQNEAQLEKSRLLSDRFSAERPKGSFSTLEIQRTEQGDSAMYLCASSFGGARTYEQYFGPGTRLTVT.

The V and J genes are TRBV27 and TRBJ1-4; D unclear. This CDR3 is built from 14 residues. V was cut by 7 bases and J by 6 bases, with 15 bases left in between. Germline assignment: CDR1 MNHEY and CDR2 SMNVEV (reference sequence). DNA of the CDR3: TGTGCCAGCAAGGGCGATTCTGGCGATGAAAAACTGTTTTTT. The encoded protein is CASKGDSGDEKLFF.

A few counts support this clonotype. In DNA form, the CDR3 reads TGTGCCGTCAGATCTAGCGGGAACTACGAGCAGTACTTC. Translation gives CAVRSSGNYEQYF. This rearrangement joins TRBV12-3 or TRBV12-4 to TRBJ2-7, with TRBD2 identical over 9 bases. This CDR3 region has 13 residues. V was clipped by 11 bases and J by 3 bases; unmatched bases: 8.